One and the same sample provided the 18 T cell receptor beta chains below, sequenced in a study of regulatory T cells in long-lasting Graves disease. Sequencing libraries for TCR beta were prepared with iRepertoire HTBI primers and Arm-PCR of CDR3 regions. TCRdb recomputed calls from the multiplex PCR reads with MiXCR, one row per CDR3 protein. The sample contains approximately 400,000 distinct CDR3 sequences, about 14% of which appear only once. Described time point: newly diagnosed GD, antithyroid drugs for less than 3 months. The TCR library was made from RNA extracted from PBMCs. The sample in question was peripheral blood mononuclear cells (PBMCs), obtained at new diagnosis, from a patient treated with antithyroid drugs. The receptors shown here come from a female donor with Graves disease.

At least ten counts were recorded for this clonotype. CDR3 amino acids: CASSLTGTSGNEQFF. The CDR3 DNA is TGTGCCAGCAGCCTCACCGGGACTAGCGGAAATGAGCAGTTCTTC. This chain joins TRBV12-3 or TRBV12-4 and TRBJ2-1, with TRBD2 identical over 11 bases. The J segment lost 7 bases and the V segment lost 6 bases, leaving 8 bases of the junction unmatched. CDR3 length equals 15 residues.

This clonotype was detected many times. The chain has TRBV24-1 and TRBJ2-3, with D perhaps matching TRBD2 (5 bases). Looked up from germline, CDR1 is KGHDR and CDR2 is SFDVKD. V was trimmed by 10 bases and J by 0 bases, leaving 13 bases between them. The CDR3 runs 14 residues. The CDR3 nucleotides read TGTGCCACTCAGGAGGCTAGCAGCACAGATACGCAGTATTTT. Translated: CATQEASSTDTQYF.

The sample holds many counts of this clonotype. The chain employs TRBV20-1 and TRBJ1-5, with TRBD1 as a possible D gene (5 bases). The CDR3 runs 15 residues. Per germline, CDR1 DFQATT and CDR2 SNEGSKA (reference sequence). The ends were cut back, 0 bases at V and 3 bases at J, with 12 bases in the middle. The CDR3 spells CSAREVGTYNQPQHF. The CDR3 DNA is TGCAGTGCTAGAGAGGTAGGGACCTACAATCAGCCCCAGCATTTT.

This clonotype came up a few times. The rearrangement links TRBV5-1 to TRBJ2-7; no clear D gene. This CDR3 is built from 14 residues. V was pared by 6 bases and J by 2 bases, with 15 bases between. Germline V gene sequence: CDR1 SGHRS, CDR2 YFSETQ. The CDR3 DNA reads TGCGCCAGCATCCCTCATCCGGCAGCCTACGAGCAGTACTTC. It specifies CASIPHPAAYEQYF.

This clonotype was counted ten times or more. The V and J genes are TRBV27 and TRBJ2-2; D remains ambiguous. This CDR3 has 13 amino acids. Germline V lookup: CDR1 MNHEY, CDR2 SMNVEV (reference sequence). The V and J ends lost 3 bases and 2 bases respectively, with 4 bases between them. CDR3 sequence reads: CASSFTNTGELFF. The DNA of the CDR3 is TGTGCCAGCAGTTTCACTAACACCGGGGAGCTGTTTTTT.

As regards this clonotype: This may arise from a read error, as a much more abundant clone is one base away. The chain recombines TRBV29-1 with TRBJ2-1; 9 nucleotides align to TRBD2. Germline values: CDR1 SQVTM, CDR2 ANQGSEA. The CDR3 loop spans 15 amino acids. The CDR3 sequence is CSVEVTSGLYNKQFF. CDR3 coding DNA: TGCAGCGTTGAAGTTACTAGCGGGCTATACAATAAGCAGTTCTTC.

This clonotype has a handful of counts. The chain couples TRBV6-2 or TRBV6-3 to TRBJ1-1; 10 bases are a match to TRBD1. The V gene end was trimmed by 6 bases and the J gene end by 3 bases; junction bases not matched to a gene: 7. The CDR3 consists of 15 residues. Germline V gene sequence: CDR1 MNHEY, CDR2 SVGEGT. CDR3 protein: CASSPGDRGDTEAFF. CDR3 sequence (DNA): TGTGCCAGCAGCCCCGGGGACAGGGGTGACACTGAAGCTTTCTTT.

This clonotype has ten or more counts. This chain links TRBV20-1 with TRBJ2-2, with 11 bases fitting TRBD2. Germline V gene data show CDR1 as DFQATT and CDR2 as SNEGSKA (reference sequence). The CDR3 has 17 residues. The V gene end was trimmed by 3 bases and the J gene end by 2 bases; junction bases not matched to a gene: 8. The CDR3 region has the DNA TGCAGTGCTAGGGCGACTAGCGGGGAGTATAACACCGGGGAGCTGTTTTTT. Its protein product is CSARATSGEYNTGELFF.

This clonotype has at least ten counts. This rearrangement joins TRBV7-2 to TRBJ1-1; 11 positions agree with TRBD1. Germline V gene data show CDR1 as SGHTA and CDR2 as FQGNSA. J lost 0 bases, V lost 0 bases, and 9 bases had no gene match. The CDR3 loop spans 19 amino acids. CDR3 nucleotide sequence: TGTGCCAGCAGCTTAGCCAGGGACAGGGGGTTTTCGGTGAACACTGAAGCTTTCTTT. It translates to CASSLARDRGFSVNTEAFF.

This clonotype was recorded many times. V usage is TRBV9 and J usage is TRBJ2-1; D unresolved. The CDR3 covers 15 residues. V shed 4 bases and J shed 4 bases, with 15 bases lying between them. Germline CDR1 is SGDLS and CDR2 is YYNGEE. CDR3 loop: CASSSRLDPYNEQFF. Here the CDR3 DNA reads TGTGCCAGCAGCTCCCGACTCGATCCTTACAATGAGCAGTTCTTC.

The table lists this clonotype with many counts. The CDR3, as DNA: TGTGCCAGCAGTTACTCGCTCCCTAGCGGGACCCCAGATACGCAGTATTTT. Protein product: CASSYSLPSGTPDTQYF. The rearrangement uses TRBV6-5 and TRBJ2-3; 9 positions agree with TRBD2. Germline CDR1 reads MNHEY; CDR2 reads SVGAGI. V lost 0 bases and J lost 4; bases outside the gene matches: 8. The CDR3 runs to 17 residues.

This clonotype was seen repeatedly, ten times or more. The chain couples TRBV5-1 to TRBJ1-1; TRBD1 agrees at 8 bases. There are 13 residues in the CDR3. With 2 bases clipped from V and 8 bases from J, the junction kept 5 bases outside the gene matches. From germline, CDR1 is SGHRS and CDR2 YFSETQ. CDR3 sequence (DNA): TGCGCCAGCAGCTTACACCGGGACAGGGAAGCTTTCTTT. Encoded protein: CASSLHRDREAFF.

The gene calls are TRBV30 and TRBJ1-5; D is undetermined. This CDR3 region has 14 residues. CDR1 and CDR2 from the germline V gene are GTSNPN and SVGIG (reference sequence). Between the trimmed V and J ends, which lost 2 bases and 0 bases, there was a span of 8 bases. CDR3 nucleotides: TGTGCCTGGAGTTGGCCGGATAGCAATCAGCCCCAGCATTTT. Protein sequence: CAWSWPDSNQPQHF.

This clonotype has ten or more counts. The rearrangement uses TRBV2 and TRBJ1-3, with D perhaps matching TRBD1 (6 bases). The CDR3 runs 14 residues. Germline lookup yields CDR1 SNHLY and CDR2 FYNNEI. Between the trimmed V and J ends, which lost 6 bases and 0 bases, there was a span of 9 bases. CDR3 protein: CASSEQGSGNTIYF. DNA of the CDR3: TGTGCCAGCAGCGAACAGGGCTCTGGAAACACCATATATTTT.

The table lists this clonotype with a few counts. The rearrangement joins TRBV18 to TRBJ2-1, with D perhaps matching TRBD1 or TRBD2 (6 bases each). The J call may be in error: the DNA end matches TRBJ2-5 better. Germline CDR1 is KGHSH and CDR2 is LQKENI. This CDR3 has 15 residues. In nucleotides, the CDR3 is TGTGCCAGCTCACCAGTACGGGGGCGCGGAGAGACCCAGTACTTC. Amino acids: CASSPVRGRGETQYF.

The chain uses TRBV12-3 or TRBV12-4 and TRBJ2-7, with 11 bases aligning to TRBD1. The CDR3 is 16 residues long. Trimming removed 8 bases from V and 3 bases from J; junction bases left unmatched: 12. The DNA of the CDR3 is TGTGCCAGCTGCCCCGGGACAGGGGGGAAATTCTACGAGCAGTACTTC. Its translation: CASCPGTGGKFYEQYF.

This clonotype was picked up a small number of times. The CDR3 region is CAISESGRDSTNTQYF. The CDR3 DNA reads TGTGCCATCAGTGAGTCGGGCCGGGACTCGACTAATACGCAGTATTTT. The V call is TRBV10-3, the J call TRBJ2-3; maybe TRBD2 (6 bases). Germline-derived CDR1 and CDR2 are ENHRY and SYGVKD. The CDR3 is made up of 16 amino acids. V dropped 0 bases and J dropped 7 bases, with 17 bases sitting between them.

This clonotype was seen repeatedly, ten times or more. This rearrangement joins TRBV7-2 to TRBJ2-1; 9 bases map to TRBD2. Germline lookup yields CDR1 SGHTA and CDR2 FQGNSA. The CDR3 loop spans 20 amino acids. The V gene end was trimmed by 5 bases and the J gene end by 0 bases; junction bases not matched to a gene: 17. CDR3 nucleotide sequence: TGTGCCAGCAGCCTTATACCGGGACTAGCCACAATAAGCTCCTACAATGAGCAGTTCTTC. It codes for CASSLIPGLATISSYNEQFF.